This T cell receptor beta chain was sequenced during a study of T-cell memory formation after mild COVID-19. Study context: Largely, TCR clusters stayed within a single donor.

Study-level findings and limits: The appearance of some responding clones in pre-infection memory suggested that cross-reactive memory joined.

UMIs and sample barcodes were carried by the TCR alpha and TCR beta cDNA libraries that 5'RACE produced using constant-segment primers. TCRdb redid the calling of the 5' RACE reads with MiXCR, one entry per CDR3 protein. The table shows some 64,000 distinct CDR3 sequences, with 9.3% occurring only once. Concerning this clonotype: What it binds is not known.

The V gene's germline CDR1 is SGHRS and CDR2 YFSETQ. The germline V and J ends were trimmed by 2 bases and 0 bases, with 8 bases remaining between them. CDR3 length: 14 amino acids. The sequenced sample was PBMCs or a T cell subset sorted from them (not recorded which). The receptor comes from a man aged 18 to 30 who had mild COVID-19 (a few samples of this study predate the infection). Cell type and time point are not known. The chain links TRBV5-1 to TRBJ1-2; D is ambiguous. The CDR3 loop reads CASSFEGANYGYTF. CDR3 sequence (DNA): TGCGCCAGCAGCTTTGAGGGAGCTAACTATGGCTACACCTTC.